Following are 30 T cell receptor beta chains from one sample sequenced in a study of T cell changes during pregnancy in multiple sclerosis. The method was immunoSEQ multiplex PCR; TCRdb's version includes in-frame clones alone and lacks a portion of them. Among 25,000 to 35,000 clones, more than 75% were seen once, and the ten largest hold around 0.4%. Here the sequenced sample was CD4+ T cells from peripheral blood mononuclear cells, taken in the second trimester of pregnancy. These TCRs come from a female donor in good health, enrolled as a control in a pregnancy study.

This clone showed up just once. This chain connects TRBV5-6 to TRBJ1-6; D unclear. Trimming shortened V by 0 bases and J by 8 bases, and 9 bases separated the two germline ends. CDR3 length: 14 amino acids. Germline-derived CDR1 and CDR2 are SGHDT and YYEEEE. CDR3 DNA sequence: TGTGCCAGCAGCTTGGTGGTTGACTATTCACCCCTCCACTTT. Protein sequence: CASSLVVDYSPLHF.

V is TRBV19 and J is TRBJ2-2; tentative D call: TRBD1 (7 bases). The CDR3 is made up of 14 amino acids. Looked up from germline, CDR1 is LNHDA and CDR2 is SQIVND (reference sequence). V lost 6 bases and J 6 bases, leaving 14 bases between the germline ends. The CDR3 bases are TGTGCCAGTAGCCCCAGGGGGGCGGCCGGGGAGCTGTTTTTT. This encodes CASSPRGAAGELFF.

This clone has a single count. This chain connects TRBV11-3 to TRBJ2-1, with 7 bases fitting TRBD2. The CDR3 has 12 amino acids. Germline loops: CDR1 SGHNT, CDR2 YENEEA. V trimming: 5 bases; J trimming: 6 bases; junction bases outside the gene matches: 1. CDR3 region: CASSQRGNEQFF. CDR3 sequence (DNA): TGTGCCAGCAGCCAGCGGGGCAATGAGCAGTTCTTC.

In DNA form, the CDR3 reads TGTGCCAGCAGTTACGACGACAGGGGAACTAATGAAAAACTGTTTTTT. Translated, it gives CASSYDDRGTNEKLFF. The chain couples TRBV6-5 to TRBJ1-4, with TRBD1 identical over 8 bases. The CDR3 length is 16 residues. V shed 2 bases, J shed 1 base, and the junction held 3 bases outside the gene matches. Germline V gives CDR1 MNHEY, CDR2 SVGAGI.

The chain recombines TRBV4-3 with TRBJ2-3; TRBD2 agrees at 7 bases. Germline V gene data show CDR1 as LGHNA and CDR2 as YSLEER. The CDR3 consists of 17 residues. V trimming: 0 bases; J trimming: 1 base; junction bases outside the gene matches: 7. CDR3 amino acids: CASSQDRAGRGTDTQYF. The CDR3, as DNA: TGCGCCAGCAGCCAAGATCGAGCGGGGCGGGGCACAGATACGCAGTATTTT.

The genes are TRBV19 and TRBJ2-7, with D perhaps TRBD2 (6 bases). The CDR3 sequence is 14 residues long. Germline V gene lookup returns CDR1 LNHDA and CDR2 SQIVND (reference sequence). Trimming left V 5 bases short and J 3 bases short, with 14 bases between. CDR3 sequence (DNA): TGTGCCAGTAGTCCACGGGGGATAGACTACGAGCAGTACTTC. This sequence encodes CASSPRGIDYEQYF. The full variable domain, with the rest looked up from reference TRBV19 and TRBJ2-7, is DGGITQSPKYLFRKEGQNVTLSCEQNLNHDAMYWYRQDPGQGLRLIYYSQIVNDFQKGDIAEGYSVSREKKESFPLTVTSAQKNPTAFYLCASSPRGIDYEQYFGPGTRLTVT.

CDR3 sequence: CASSLARLAGGYNEQFF. CDR3 bases: TGTGCCAGCAGCTTAGCCCGACTAGCGGGAGGGTACAATGAGCAGTTCTTC. The V call is TRBV7-2, the J call TRBJ2-1, with 14 nucleotides matching TRBD2. Germline trimming cut 0 bases from V and 4 bases from J; bases unmatched to any gene: 2. CDR1 and CDR2 (germline): SGHTA, FQGNSA. The CDR3 has 17 residues.

V and J are TRBV30 and TRBJ2-7, with 10 bases matching TRBD1. Germline lookup yields CDR1 GTSNPN and CDR2 SVGIG (reference sequence). The CDR3 is made up of 16 amino acids. V was pared by 5 bases and J by 2 bases, with 12 bases of the junction left unmatched. CDR3 in DNA: TGTGCCTGGGGGACAGGGGCGATTAGTAGGCCCTACGAGCAGTACTTC. This codes for CAWGTGAISRPYEQYF.

The chain couples TRBV19 to TRBJ2-3; possibly TRBD2 for D (5 bases). The CDR3 spans 14 residues. Germline-derived CDR1 and CDR2 are LNHDA and SQIVND (reference sequence). The ends were cut back, 3 bases at V and 6 bases at J, with 13 bases in the middle. The CDR3 nucleotides are TGTGCCAGTAGTATTCCGAGGGAAGGGGATACGCAGTATTTT. Translated: CASSIPREGDTQYF.

This chain joins TRBV29-1 and TRBJ2-5; D may be TRBD1 (5 bases). Germline assignment: CDR1 SQVTM and CDR2 ANQGSEA. Deletions cut 3 bases from V and 5 bases from J, with 13 bases between. CDR3 length equals 13 residues. The CDR3 bases are TGCAGCGTTGAGTATGGTAGGGGTGAGACCCAGTACTTC. This encodes CSVEYGRGETQYF.

The V gene is TRBV19, the J gene TRBJ1-2, with TRBD1 identical over 7 bases. The CDR3 has 16 amino acids. Per the germline V gene, CDR1 is LNHDA and CDR2 is SQIVND (reference sequence). The trim removed 5 bases at V and 8 bases at J, leaving 17 bases unmatched. The CDR3 loop is CASSSSTGSIFRGYTF. CDR3 sequence (DNA): TGTGCCAGTAGTTCTTCGACAGGGTCTATATTTCGCGGCTACACCTTC.

This chain uses TRBV10-1 with TRBJ1-1; D gene unclear. Germline V gene sequence: CDR1 WNHNN, CDR2 SYGVQD (reference sequence). The CDR3 totals 14 residues. V gave up 2 bases and J gave up 2 bases, with 9 bases separating them. CDR3: CASSEGQANTEAFF. The CDR3 DNA follows: TGCGCCAGCAGTGAGGGGCAGGCCAACACTGAAGCTTTCTTT.

The V gene is TRBV6-5, the J gene TRBJ2-7; perhaps TRBD1 as D (6 bases). CDR1 is MNHEY, CDR2 SVGAGI, per germline. This CDR3 contains 12 residues. V was shortened by 8 bases and J by 2 bases, with 10 bases between the two germline ends. The DNA of the CDR3 is TGTGCCAGCCGGGGACAAACCTACGAGCAGTACTTC. Its translation: CASRGQTYEQYF.

The gene calls are TRBV7-2 and TRBJ2-7, with a tentative D call TRBD1 (5 bases). The V end was cut by 4 bases, the J end by 5 bases, with 18 bases between. This CDR3 has 15 residues. CDR1 SGHTA and CDR2 FQGNSA come from the germline V gene. CDR3 sequence: CASSSTASQGHEQYF. CDR3 sequence (DNA): TGTGCCAGCAGCTCGACAGCTTCTCAAGGCCACGAGCAGTACTTC.

This chain links TRBV10-1 with TRBJ1-3; D remains ambiguous. The V and J ends lost 4 bases and 0 bases respectively, with 22 bases between them. CDR1 and CDR2 (germline): WNHNN, SYGVQD (reference sequence). This CDR3 spans 19 amino acids. The CDR3 DNA reads as TGCGCCAGCAGTGTAATTTTAGGTCGGGGAACCGGCTCTGGAAACACCATATATTTT. It specifies CASSVILGRGTGSGNTIYF.

This clone came up once. The V gene is TRBV18, the J gene TRBJ2-5, with 8 bases lining up with TRBD2. CDR3 length equals 14 residues. Germline V gene lookup returns CDR1 KGHSH and CDR2 LQKENI. J lost 5 bases, V lost 3 bases, and 5 bases had no gene match. The CDR3 nucleotides are TGTGCCAGCTCACCTAGCGGGATCCAGGAGACCCAGTACTTC. It yields the protein CASSPSGIQETQYF.

This sequence joins TRBV29-1 and TRBJ1-1; 8 nucleotides align to TRBD1. The V gene's germline CDR1 is SQVTM and CDR2 ANQGSEA. The V segment lost 7 bases and the J segment 11 bases; nucleotides outside the gene matches: 12. The CDR3 extends over 12 amino acids. The CDR3 is CSGWDRRWEAFF. DNA of the CDR3: TGCAGCGGTTGGGACAGGAGGTGGGAGGCTTTCTTT.

This chain connects TRBV5-6 to TRBJ1-1; possible D gene TRBD1, 6 bases. This CDR3 is built from 15 residues. Germline V gene lookup returns CDR1 SGHDT and CDR2 YYEEEE. V gave up 3 bases and J gave up 0 bases, with 12 bases separating them. The CDR3 loop reads CASSWTGQLNTEAFF. The CDR3, as DNA: TGTGCCAGCAGCTGGACCGGACAGTTGAACACTGAAGCTTTCTTT. The whole variable domain, remainder taken from reference TRBV5-6 and TRBJ1-1, is DAGVTQSPTHLIKTRGQQVTLRCSPKSGHDTVSWYQQALGQGPQFIFQYYEEEERQRGNFPDRFSGHQFPNYSSELNVNALLLGDSALYLCASSWTGQLNTEAFFGQGTRLTVV.

J is TRBJ2-5 and V is TRBV6-1, with 10 bases that match TRBD1. CDR3 size: 15 residues. CDR1 MNHNS and CDR2 SASEGT come from the germline V gene. The junction had 6 bases not matched to a gene; V was cut back by 6 bases and J by 2 bases. The CDR3 sequence: CASRWTGGQQETQYF. CDR3 DNA sequence: TGTGCCAGCAGATGGACAGGGGGACAACAAGAGACCCAGTACTTC.

V gene TRBV30 combines with J gene TRBJ2-7; a weak D match, TRBD2 (6 bases). The CDR3 is 12 amino acids. Germline V gives CDR1 GTSNPN, CDR2 SVGIG (reference sequence). The V gene lost 5 bases and the J gene lost 7 bases, with 15 bases spanning the gap. CDR3 nucleotides: TGTGCCTGGGGGGGGAACAACCGGGAGCAGTACTTC. This encodes CAWGGNNREQYF.

This rearrangement joins TRBV7-2 to TRBJ1-1; D unclear. There are 13 residues in the CDR3. From germline, CDR1 is SGHTA and CDR2 FQGNSA. Trimming took off 5 bases at V and 1 base at J, with 8 bases between the two ends. The CDR3 nucleotides read TGTGCCAGCAGCCCCCCAGAGAACACTGAAGCTTTCTTT. Translated: CASSPPENTEAFF.

The chain carries TRBV4-3 and TRBJ1-5, with 9 nucleotides matching TRBD1. Germline CDR1 reads LGHNA; CDR2 reads YSLEER. CDR3 length: 16 amino acids. The V and J ends lost 0 bases and 5 bases, in that order; junction bases with no gene match: 5. CDR3 DNA sequence: TGCGCCAGCAGCCAAGATGCGGGACAGGGTCATCAGCCCCAGCATTTT. This translates into CASSQDAGQGHQPQHF.

This rearrangement joins TRBV5-6 to TRBJ2-3, with TRBD2 as a possible D gene (5 bases). The CDR3 consists of 13 residues. V lost 0 bases, J lost 3 bases, and 5 bases lay in between. Germline V CDR1 and CDR2: SGHDT, YYEEEE. CDR3 nucleotides: TGTGCCAGCAGCTTGGGGGAGACAGATACGCAGTATTTT. It translates to CASSLGETDTQYF.

This clone was picked up one time. V usage is TRBV30 and J usage is TRBJ1-1; D remains unclear. CDR1 is GTSNPN, CDR2 SVGIG, per germline (reference sequence). The CDR3 is made up of 16 amino acids. V was shortened by 3 bases and J by 3 bases, with 20 bases between the two germline ends. CDR3 in amino acids: CAWSLRNGVGDTEAFF. CDR3 in DNA: TGTGCCTGGAGCCTCAGAAACGGGGTCGGGGACACTGAAGCTTTCTTT.

This chain uses TRBV5-1 with TRBJ1-5; tentatively, D is TRBD1 (6 bases). Germline assignment: CDR1 SGHRS and CDR2 YFSETQ. V lost 0 bases and J 6 bases, leaving 13 bases between the germline ends. The CDR3 extends over 15 amino acids. The CDR3 protein is CASSLDGQSGQPQHF. DNA of the CDR3: TGCGCCAGCAGCTTGGACGGACAGTCAGGTCAGCCCCAGCATTTT.

The chain links TRBV2 to TRBJ2-3, with D tentatively TRBD2 (5 bases). With 6 bases removed from V and 6 bases from J, the gap between germline ends came to 22 bases. Germline CDR1 is SNHLY and CDR2 is FYNNEI. The CDR3 contains 16 residues. The CDR3: CASRPDLADHPDTQYF. In nucleotides, the CDR3 is TGTGCCAGCAGACCCGACCTAGCCGACCACCCGGATACGCAGTATTTT.

The rearrangement joins TRBV6-6 to TRBJ1-5, with a weak D call TRBD1 (5 bases). Trimming cost V 2 bases and J 4 bases, with 9 bases left between them. CDR1 and CDR2 (germline): MNHNY, SVGAGI (reference sequence). This CDR3 is 14 amino acids long. The CDR3 sequence: CASSYQGSNQPQHF. CDR3 nucleotides: TGTGCCAGCAGTTACCAGGGATCTAATCAGCCCCAGCATTTT.

The genes are TRBV5-1 and TRBJ2-7, with 7 bases that match TRBD1. The CDR3 is made up of 15 amino acids. The J segment lost 4 bases and the V segment lost 7 bases, leaving 14 bases of the junction unmatched. From germline, CDR1 is SGHRS and CDR2 YFSETQ. CDR3 amino acids: CASHLTGVGSYEQYF. The CDR3 DNA follows: TGCGCCAGCCATCTTACAGGGGTCGGCTCGTACGAGCAGTACTTC.

The J gene is TRBJ2-3, the V gene TRBV25-1, with 10 bases identical to TRBD2. The CDR3 runs to 17 residues. Germline lookup yields CDR1 MGHDK and CDR2 SYGVNS. V dropped 4 bases and J dropped 4; count of bases not matched to a gene: 11. The CDR3 DNA reads TGTGCCAGCAGTGGGGGTAGCGGGGGGCTTGAGCCAGATACGCAGTATTTT. Encoded protein: CASSGGSGGLEPDTQYF.

This clone was observed a single time. The chain uses TRBV5-1 and TRBJ2-2; 10 bases are a match to TRBD1. This CDR3 spans 14 amino acids. V lost 4 bases and J lost 6; bases outside the gene matches: 3. The germline V gene encodes CDR1 SGHRS and CDR2 YFSETQ. CDR3 nucleotide sequence: TGCGCCAGCAGCCTGGGACAGGGGCCCGGGGAGCTGTTTTTT. Amino acids: CASSLGQGPGELFF.